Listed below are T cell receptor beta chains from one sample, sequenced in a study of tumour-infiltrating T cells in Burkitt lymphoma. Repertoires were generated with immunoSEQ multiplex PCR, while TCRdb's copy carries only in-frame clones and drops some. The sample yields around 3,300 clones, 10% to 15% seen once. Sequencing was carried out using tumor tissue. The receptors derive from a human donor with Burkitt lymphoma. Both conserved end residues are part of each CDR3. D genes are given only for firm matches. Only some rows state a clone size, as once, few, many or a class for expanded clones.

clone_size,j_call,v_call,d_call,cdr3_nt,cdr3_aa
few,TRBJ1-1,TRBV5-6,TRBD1,TGTGCCAGCAGCTTGGCCCCGGGACAGGGGAACACTGAAGCTTTCTTT,CASSLAPGQGNTEAFF
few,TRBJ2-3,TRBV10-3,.,TGTGCCATCAGTGTCGCCGGATTATCAGATACGCAGTATTTT,CAISVAGLSDTQYF
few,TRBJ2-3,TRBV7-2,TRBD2,TGTGCCAGCAGCTCAATAGCGGGGGGGCTCTTAGATACGCAGTATTTT,CASSSIAGGLLDTQYF
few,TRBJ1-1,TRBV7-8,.,TGTGCCAGCAGCCCCCCCGGGGCAATCACTGAAGCTTTCTTT,CASSPPGAITEAFF
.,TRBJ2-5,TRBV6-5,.,TGTGCCAGCAGTTCCCCAGAGACCCAGTACTTC,CASSSPETQYF
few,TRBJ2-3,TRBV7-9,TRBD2,TGTGCCAGCAGCCCCCACGCGGGGGGGCCCTCAGATACGCAGTATTTT,CASSPHAGGPSDTQYF
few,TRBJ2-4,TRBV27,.,TGTGCGAAGGGGCGCCCTAAGGTCAACATTCAGTACTTC,CAKGRPKVNIQYF
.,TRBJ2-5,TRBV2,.,TGTGCCAGCAGGAACCCGGGACGTCAAGAGACCCAGTACTTC,CASRNPGRQETQYF
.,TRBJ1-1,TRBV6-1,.,TGTGCCAGCAGTGAAGAAGGGGGGCCAACTGAAGCTTTCTTT,CASSEEGGPTEAFF
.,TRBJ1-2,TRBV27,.,TGTGCCAGCAGTTTTGGAGGAGGTAACTATGGCTACACCTTC,CASSFGGGNYGYTF
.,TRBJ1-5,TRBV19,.,TGTGCCAGTAGTATAATAGGACAGTCCTATAGCAATCAGCCCCAGCATTTT,CASSIIGQSYSNQPQHF
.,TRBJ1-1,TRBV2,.,TGTGCCAGCAGTGAAGTTTCCGGGGAAGACACTGAAGCTTTCTTT,CASSEVSGEDTEAFF
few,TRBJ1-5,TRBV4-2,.,TGTGCCAGCAGCCCTAACGTCTTGTACAATCAGCCCCAGCATTTT,CASSPNVLYNQPQHF
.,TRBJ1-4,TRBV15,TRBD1,TGTGCCACCAGCAGAGATCGACAGGGGATTAGAAAACTGTTTTTT,CATSRDRQGIRKLFF
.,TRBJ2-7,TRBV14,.,TGTGCCAGCAGCCGGGGCAACTCCTACGAGCAGTACTTC,CASSRGNSYEQYF